This TCR beta chain was captured in a study of regulatory T cells in long-lasting Graves disease. Study-level findings and limits: Gene preferences differed: TRBV28, TRBJ1-2, TRBJ2-5 in persistent cases.

Both iRepertoire HTBI primers and Arm-PCR of CDR3 regions were used to build the TCR beta libraries. TCRdb re-called the multiplex PCR reads with MiXCR, one entry per CDR3 protein. The repertoire consists of hundreds of thousands of distinct CDR3 sequences, with roughly 15% occurring once and the leading ten covering about 17%. This clonotype was picked up a small number of times. The antigen remains unidentified. There are 17 residues in the CDR3. CDR1 KGHDR and CDR2 SFDVKD come from the germline V gene. The trim removed 3 bases at V and 2 bases at J, leaving 7 bases unmatched. The time point here: newly diagnosed GD, antithyroid drugs for less than 3 months. TCR sequences were obtained from RNA taken from PBMCs. The same data also went into a second study, on T cells in Graves' hyperthyroidism and ophthalmopathy. That source adds: Graves' hyperthyroidism without ophthalmopathy progression within 18 months was termed stable. In the first-round RT-PCR of the TCR CDR3, the HTBI primer set was used. The model foresaw ophthalmopathy a median about 6.5 months prior to onset.

This receptor was obtained from a woman under 40 with Graves disease. Sample: peripheral blood mononuclear cells (PBMCs), taken at new diagnosis, from a patient treated with antithyroid drugs. This chain joins TRBV24-1 and TRBJ2-1, with TRBD2 identical over 9 bases. The CDR3 DNA reads as TGTGCCACCAGTGATCCGGGACTAGCCTCAGCCTACAATGAGCAGTTCTTC. This codes for CATSDPGLASAYNEQFF.